The T cell receptor (beta chain) under discussion was sequenced for a study of control samples from healthy donors and cancer patients. Only in-frame clones appear in the TCRdb table, and some are missing; sequencing was by immunoSEQ multiplex PCR. The sample has about 190,000 clones; approximately 90% are singletons. Unmatched junction bases numbered 11, after V lost 7 bases and J lost 5 bases. This CDR3 has 15 residues. Germline V gives CDR1 MNHNY, CDR2 SVGAGI (reference sequence). The chain couples TRBV6-6 to TRBJ1-2; TRBD1 matches at 9 bases. This receptor was obtained from a man aged 25 to 40 in good health. The sequenced sample consisted of blood. DNA for the CDR3: TGTGCCAGCAACTTCGGCGGGACAGGGTGGTATGGCTACACCTTC. Encoded protein: CASNFGGTGWYGYTF.